Sequencing of this T cell receptor (beta chain) was carried out in a study of OX40 agonist ivuxolimab in advanced cancers. Looking at the study overall: Every patient in dose escalation had hepatocellular carcinoma, melanoma, renal cell or head and neck cancer. A partial response was reached by three patients: one with hepatocellular carcinoma and two with cutaneous melanoma. Findings of the study overall: Antigen specificity was not determined for the expanded peripheral T cells.

Blood was sampled at baseline, cycle 4 day 1, and cycle 7 day 1. The length of the CDR3 is 16 residues. Trimming took 1 base from V and 3 from J; bases not matched to a gene: 8. From germline, CDR1 is LNHDA and CDR2 SQIVND (reference sequence). Method: immunoSEQ multiplex PCR; TCRdb's copy keeps in-frame clones and lacks some. Seen here are tens of thousands of clones, more than 70% observed once, and the top ten hold about 0.87%. Worth noting for this clone: Antigen unknown.

The origin of this receptor is an adult with an advanced solid tumor such as melanoma, head and neck, liver or kidney cancer. The sequencing here drew on CD4+ or CD8+ T cells sorted from blood, taken in a trial of the OX40 agonist ivuxolimab. The chain combines TRBV19 with TRBJ2-7; 8 bases fit TRBD2. The CDR3 region is CASSIVGSGSNYEQYF. CDR3 in DNA: TGTGCCAGTAGTATAGTTGGGAGCGGGAGTAACTACGAGCAGTACTTC.